This T cell receptor beta chain is drawn from a study of blood T cell repertoires in COVID-19. At the level of the study: Whether acute or convalescent, the COVID-19 samples came from the United States, Italy and Spain.

The J segment lost 5 bases and the V segment lost 6 bases, leaving 10 bases of the junction unmatched. The V gene's germline CDR1 is SGHRS and CDR2 YFSETQ. The CDR3 runs to 16 residues. Method: immunoSEQ multiplex PCR; TCRdb's copy keeps in-frame clones and lacks some. The sample includes around 200,000 clones, about 83% of them seen just once. The rearrangement uses TRBV5-1 and TRBJ2-1; 11 bases align to TRBD1. The receptor's source is a middle-aged man with acute COVID-19. Specimen: PBMCs or T cells enriched from blood (not recorded which). The CDR3: CASTLTGQGVNNEQFF. CDR3 nucleotides: TGCGCCAGCACCTTAACGGGACAGGGGGTTAACAATGAGCAGTTCTTC.